The sequence of this TCR beta chain was determined in a study of shared clonotypes between healthy human individuals. Overall study: Donors were a couple of women and a few men aged 18 to 49.

The CDR3 is 13 residues long. CDR1 SGDLS and CDR2 YYNGEE come from the germline V gene. Trimming left V 7 bases short and J 0 bases short, with 10 bases between. Selected positively for CCR7 and CD45RO-negative, naive CD8 cells excluded terminally differentiated effector memory CD45RA+ cells. Sequenced by immunoSEQ multiplex PCR; TCRdb stores in-frame clones only, minus some. The sample has about 2.2 million clones, around 93% seen once; the top ten hold more than 1.5%. This TCR derives from a man aged 18 to 35 in good health. Some clones in this sample may be carry-over from other donors' samples. The chain combines TRBV9 with TRBJ1-1; D unresolved. The sample was naive CD8+ T cells from PBMCs. CDR3 nucleotides: TGTGCCAGCTCGCGTTCCATGAACACTGAAGCTTTCTTT. Its translation is CASSRSMNTEAFF.